Given below is one T cell receptor beta chain in context. The clone's antigen remains unknown. No clone much larger than this one lies a single base away; base qualities are absent. Libraries were constructed by 5' RACE. The listed sequencing device is Illumina HiSeq 2000. A universal primer binding site was introduced by template switching, and a unique molecular identifier was present in the final cDNA, enabling accurate counting of TCR cDNA molecules. First-strand cDNA for TCR alpha and beta chains was synthesized from specific primers in the conserved constant-segment region. To control for contamination, every cDNA library carried two barcodes: a SMART-Mk sample barcode plus Illumina barcodes. TruSeq adapter sequences and Illumina sample barcodes were added in two successive PCR steps. The TCR alpha and beta cDNA libraries were sequenced on the Illumina HiSeq platform using custom primers. The original methods were these. Unique molecular identifiers were extracted from raw reads with MiGEC, and CDR3 positions were determined with MiXCR. Recombination models were inferred per individual with the repgenHMM and IGoR tools using an EM algorithm. Shared clonotypes were analyzed with the tcR package in R, and sharing was normalized by the product of cloneset sizes. Out-of-frame nonproductive sequences were analyzed to study raw recombination free of thymic and clonal selection effects. TCRdb reworked the public reads: Q25 trimming with fastp, MiXCR clone assembly, productive beta chains retained. Each CDR3 protein appears once, grouped with its most common genes and DNA. V and J calls and clone size were set by TCRdb, not the authors. This sample lists under 1 million distinct CDR3 sequences; around an eighth were detected once. The ten largest clones take up around 1.5% of the sample.

The data derive from a study of identical twins (TCRdb year 2016). For the study in its entirety: To test whether fetal clonotypes persist, this study deep-sequenced TCR alpha and beta repertoires from monozygotic twins, from unrelated adults of various ages, and from cord blood. To rule out contamination, the twin experiments were replicated at different times with different library preparation protocols. Summary of the overall study and its limitations: Abundant cord blood beta clonotypes had fewer insertions, young adult naive repertoires showed a similar but weaker trend, and memory repertoires showed no such trend. Because the same donors could not be followed over many years, conclusions were based on cross-sectional statistical analysis. In monozygotic twins, recombination models systematically underestimated out-of-frame TCR alpha sharing, but the models matched the sharing seen between unrelated individuals. Out-of-frame TCR alpha sequences shared between twins showed an excess of low generation-probability sequences compared with coincidental sharing between unrelated individuals. Invariant T cells such as MAIT and iNKT could partly confound zero-insertion analyses, though diverse VJ usage argued against this for most clonotypes. Excess twin sharing in beta out-of-frame sequences was weaker because fewer shared sequences lowered the signal-to-noise ratio.

Only healthy Caucasian donors were included. Three pairs of female monozygotic twins, all aged roughly 18 to 30 years, made up the twin cohort. RNA for TCR libraries was isolated from peripheral blood mononuclear cells. Taken from cysteine to phenylalanine, the CDR3 has 15 residues. Of all the DNA, just the CDR3 is kept, 45 bases in frame from base 1. V ends up 2 bases short and J 4 bases short, with an unmatched junction base count of 5. The data also belong to a second study, concerning yellow fever vaccine responses in identical twins. As the second paper documents: According to the authors, in identical twins the way T cells responded to vaccination appeared partly convergent and partly personalized. In the study, vaccine-responding T cell clones were precisely tracked in identical twins.

The specimen sequenced was PBMCs. The sequence links TRBV12-3 or TRBV12-4 to TRBJ2-5; 9 middle bases align to TRBD2. This TCR came from a young woman in good health. For the CDR3, the sequence is CASSLSAGGRETQYF. The DNA sequence is TGTGCCAGCAGTTTATCGGCGGGGGGGAGAGAGACCCAGTACTTC.